The clone carrying this T cell receptor (beta chain) was counted ten times or more. Its cognate antigen is unknown. This sample is drawn from a study of metastatic and nonmetastatic thyroid tumors. About the study: Where malignant and benign thyroid patients were concerned, repertoires were compared across blood and tumor or nodule tissue.

In the authors' workflow: A papillary thyroid cancer distant-metastasis classifier was built from CDR3 differences across clinicopathological groups. TCRdb reprocessed the PCR reads via MiXCR. The V and J calls here are based on TCRdb, not the publication. The table lists 15,000 or so clones, under 30% of them singletons, with 22% in the top ten. CDR3 length: 15 residues. The ends lost 6 bases at V and 7 bases at J; junction bases unmatched: 11. From germline, CDR1 is MNHNS and CDR2 SASEGT. Study-wide findings and caveats: Significantly greater TCR beta diversity was reportedly found in malignant thyroid tumors than in benign nodules (in blood and tumor).

There were no patients who had received any treatment before thyroid surgery. V and J are TRBV6-1 and TRBJ2-1, with 8 bases identical to TRBD1. The origin of this receptor is a female donor with papillary thyroid cancer or a benign thyroid nodule (not recorded which). Some clones in this sample may be carry-over from other donors' samples. Sequencing was performed on tumor tissue. CDR3 DNA sequence: TGTGCCAGCAGCAACACGCCGGACAGGGAGAATGAGCAGTTCTTC. Protein: CASSNTPDRENEQFF.